Listed below are T cell receptor beta chains from one sample, sequenced in a study of vaccination effects on CD4 cells after COVID-19. Which antigens these TCRs recognize remains unknown. Measured with immunoSEQ multiplex PCR; TCRdb has only the in-frame clones, and not every one. The sample carries roughly 42,000 clones, more than 60% recorded once. The specimen was CD4+ T cells from PBMCs cultured with HCoV-OC43 spike peptides, collected before COVID-19 vaccination. These receptors were collected from a human donor who received a COVID-19 vaccine. CDR3s leave out the opening cysteine and the closing phenylalanine or tryptophan. Each record gives: J gene, V gene, CDR3 protein.

j_gene: TRBJ1-1; v_gene: TRBV6-5; CDR3aa: ASSPDRGRMTEAF
j_gene: TRBJ2-7; v_gene: TRBV5-1; CDR3aa: ASSLGSGTDSYEQY
j_gene: TRBJ1-2; v_gene: TRBV5-6; CDR3aa: ASSPGQGPSGYT
j_gene: TRBJ2-5; v_gene: TRBV15; CDR3aa: ATSRDRPETQY
j_gene: TRBJ1-2; v_gene: TRBV6-5; CDR3aa: ASSRRQLYGYT
j_gene: TRBJ1-5; v_gene: TRBV5-8; CDR3aa: ASSEETGQDQPQH
j_gene: TRBJ1-6; v_gene: TRBV3-1/TRBV3-2; CDR3aa: ASSQGPTPLH
j_gene: TRBJ2-5; v_gene: TRBV5-4; CDR3aa: ASSPGLAGGPEETQY
j_gene: TRBJ2-7; v_gene: TRBV29-1; CDR3aa: SVLTRWGIDYEQY
j_gene: TRBJ2-3; v_gene: TRBV6-5; CDR3aa: ASKPRPSTDTQY
j_gene: TRBJ2-7; v_gene: TRBV18; CDR3aa: ASSPGTSGMYEQY
j_gene: TRBJ1-1; v_gene: TRBV5-6; CDR3aa: ASSLDGTNMNTEAF
j_gene: TRBJ1-2; v_gene: TRBV6-1; CDR3aa: ASSENLYGYT
j_gene: TRBJ1-6; v_gene: TRBV28; CDR3aa: ASSLSMRGDSPLH
j_gene: TRBJ2-5; v_gene: TRBV5-1; CDR3aa: ASSPTGGGQETQY
j_gene: TRBJ2-6; v_gene: TRBV24-1; CDR3aa: ATSDPTGPGGANVLT
j_gene: TRBJ2-1; v_gene: TRBV2; CDR3aa: ASSRLAGGEQF
j_gene: TRBJ2-6; v_gene: TRBV2; CDR3aa: ASRDRYSGANVLT
j_gene: TRBJ2-7; v_gene: TRBV5-6; CDR3aa: ASSLQNGYEQY
j_gene: TRBJ2-1; v_gene: TRBV12-3/TRBV12-4; CDR3aa: ASSFLGDREQF
j_gene: TRBJ2-7; v_gene: TRBV12-3/TRBV12-4; CDR3aa: ASSLTRVGEQY
j_gene: TRBJ1-2; v_gene: TRBV28; CDR3aa: ASRPDLNYGYT
j_gene: TRBJ2-1; v_gene: TRBV7-9; CDR3aa: ASSLPAQVDEQF
j_gene: TRBJ1-2; v_gene: TRBV18; CDR3aa: ASAPGQGSFNYGYT
j_gene: TRBJ1-1; v_gene: TRBV11-1; CDR3aa: ASSLDEGTEGF
j_gene: TRBJ1-2; v_gene: TRBV7-3; CDR3aa: ASSLQAGGGYT
j_gene: TRBJ1-1; v_gene: TRBV7-2; CDR3aa: ASNPSGATNTEAF
j_gene: TRBJ1-1; v_gene: TRBV7-3; CDR3aa: ASSRGGGTEAF
j_gene: TRBJ2-5; v_gene: TRBV12-3/TRBV12-4; CDR3aa: ASKIGGEETQY
j_gene: TRBJ2-2; v_gene: TRBV7-3; CDR3aa: ASSLPPYSGGNPGELF
j_gene: TRBJ1-2; v_gene: TRBV29-1; CDR3aa: SVEAGGYGYT
j_gene: TRBJ1-1; v_gene: TRBV7-2; CDR3aa: ASSSGTGVNTEAF
j_gene: TRBJ1-5; v_gene: TRBV2; CDR3aa: ASSPDRGRNQPQH
j_gene: TRBJ1-2; v_gene: TRBV6-2/TRBV6-3; CDR3aa: ASSYSSQGEHGYT
j_gene: TRBJ2-7; v_gene: TRBV20-1; CDR3aa: SASGTTTSLAYEQY
j_gene: TRBJ1-5; v_gene: TRBV6-2/TRBV6-3; CDR3aa: ASSRVGLWSQH
j_gene: TRBJ1-2; v_gene: TRBV6-2/TRBV6-3; CDR3aa: ASSYRRLYT
j_gene: TRBJ2-2; v_gene: TRBV3-1/TRBV3-2; CDR3aa: ASSQEAGQSRTGELF
j_gene: TRBJ1-1; v_gene: TRBV12-3/TRBV12-4; CDR3aa: ASSRVGTEAF
j_gene: TRBJ1-2; v_gene: TRBV6-1; CDR3aa: ASSELNGYT
j_gene: TRBJ1-2; v_gene: TRBV14; CDR3aa: ASSHSLGGAGYGYT
j_gene: TRBJ2-5; v_gene: TRBV19; CDR3aa: ASTERRSGRAGETQY
j_gene: TRBJ2-7; v_gene: TRBV18; CDR3aa: ASSPSQGIMYEQY
j_gene: TRBJ2-1; v_gene: TRBV3-1/TRBV3-2; CDR3aa: ASSPQLTQLAGGSNEQF
j_gene: TRBJ2-3; v_gene: TRBV5-8; CDR3aa: ASSLVASTDTQY
j_gene: TRBJ1-5; v_gene: TRBV5-5; CDR3aa: ASSLYYRGDQPQH